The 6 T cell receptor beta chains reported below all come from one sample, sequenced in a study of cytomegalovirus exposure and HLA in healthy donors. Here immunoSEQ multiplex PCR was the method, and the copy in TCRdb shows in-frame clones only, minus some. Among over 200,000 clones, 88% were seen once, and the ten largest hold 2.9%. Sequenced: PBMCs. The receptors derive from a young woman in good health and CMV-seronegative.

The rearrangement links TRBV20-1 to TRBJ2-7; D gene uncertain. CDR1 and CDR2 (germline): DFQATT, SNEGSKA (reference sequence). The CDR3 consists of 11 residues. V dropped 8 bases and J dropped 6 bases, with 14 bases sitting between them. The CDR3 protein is CSIGLESEQYF. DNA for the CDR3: TGCAGTATAGGCCTAGAGAGCGAGCAGTACTTC.

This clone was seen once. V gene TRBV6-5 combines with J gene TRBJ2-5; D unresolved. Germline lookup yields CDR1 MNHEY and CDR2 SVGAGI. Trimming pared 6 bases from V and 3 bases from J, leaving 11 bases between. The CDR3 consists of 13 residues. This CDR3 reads CASRGVWEETQYF. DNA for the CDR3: TGTGCCAGCAGGGGCGTTTGGGAAGAGACCCAGTACTTC.

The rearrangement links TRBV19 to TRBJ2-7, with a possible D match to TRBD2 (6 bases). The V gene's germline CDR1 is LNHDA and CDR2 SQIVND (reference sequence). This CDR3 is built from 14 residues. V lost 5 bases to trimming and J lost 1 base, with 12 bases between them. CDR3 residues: CASSSLALSYEQYF. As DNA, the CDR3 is TGTGCCAGTAGTTCGCTAGCGCTATCCTACGAGCAGTACTTC.

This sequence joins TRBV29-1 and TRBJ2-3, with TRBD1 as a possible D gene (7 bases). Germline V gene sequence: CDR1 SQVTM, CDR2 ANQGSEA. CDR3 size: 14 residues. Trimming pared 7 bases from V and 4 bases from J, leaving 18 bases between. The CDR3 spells CSGGVGTAADTQYF. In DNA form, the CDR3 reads TGCAGCGGGGGGGTGGGGACAGCGGCAGATACGCAGTATTTT.

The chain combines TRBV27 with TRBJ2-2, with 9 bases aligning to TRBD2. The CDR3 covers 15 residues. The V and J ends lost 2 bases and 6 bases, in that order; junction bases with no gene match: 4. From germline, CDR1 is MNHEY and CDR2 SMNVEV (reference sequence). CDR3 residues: CASSLSLAGPGELFF. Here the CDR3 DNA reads TGTGCCAGCAGTTTAAGCCTAGCGGGACCCGGGGAGCTGTTTTTT.

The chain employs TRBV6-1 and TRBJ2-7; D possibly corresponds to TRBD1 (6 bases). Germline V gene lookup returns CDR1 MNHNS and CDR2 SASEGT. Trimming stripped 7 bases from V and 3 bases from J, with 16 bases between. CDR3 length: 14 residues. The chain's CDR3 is CASTEWGTNYEQYF. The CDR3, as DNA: TGTGCCAGCACCGAATGGGGGACAAACTACGAGCAGTACTTC.